This TCR beta chain was sequenced in a study of monozygotic twins with inflammatory bowel disease. Blood, under 3 ml, was drawn per donor. General study results and limits: In these data, no single strong IBD-associated signal or clonotype received support. Especially with disease activity, IBD patients shared fewer clonotypes with others than healthy twins did. Repertoire similarity was not found to differ between concordant and discordant twins, possibly from limited power.

Using the 5' RACE reads, TCRdb records one entry per CDR3 protein without DNA. The sample has about 450,000 distinct CDR3 sequences; the top ten hold roughly 2.2%. Of note for this clonotype: No antigen is known for it.

CDR3 length: 15 amino acids. Germline loops: CDR1 SGHRS, CDR2 YFSETQ. The chain links TRBV5-1 to TRBJ2-7; checking the TCRdb D call of TRBD1 is not possible without DNA. The receptor comes from a human donor with ulcerative colitis or Crohn's disease, or a healthy co-twin of an affected twin (not recorded which). The specimen sequenced was blood. CDR3 protein: CASSHGTGPSYEQYF.